This T cell receptor (beta chain) emerged from a study of tumor-infiltrating lymphocytes in localized non-small cell lung cancer. Turning to the study itself: The cohort mixed smokers and never-smokers, several histologies, and some post-neoadjuvant-chemotherapy samples. Tumor tissue and non-adjacent uninvolved lung came from each patient.

General study results and limits: IM1 and IM2 tumors showed no difference in T-cell fraction. Different pieces of the same tissue were used for each assay.

About this clone: What it binds is not known.

The CDR3 runs to 15 residues. Germline V gene sequence: CDR1 SGHAT, CDR2 FQNNGV. V was pared by 1 base and J by 2 bases, with 1 base of the junction left unmatched. Clones were read by immunoSEQ multiplex PCR, and TCRdb kept only the in-frame ones, dropping some. The sample lists 12,000 or so clones; about 66% were seen once. This clonotype originated in a human donor with non-small cell lung cancer. V usage is TRBV11-2 and J usage is TRBJ2-1; 8 nucleotides match TRBD2. Sequencing was carried out using uninvolved lung tissue not adjacent to the tumor. CDR3: CASSLGGGTYNEQFF. CDR3 nucleotides: TGTGCCAGCAGCTTAGGCGGGGGGACCTACAATGAGCAGTTCTTC.